What follows are 19 T cell receptor beta chains derived from one specimen sequenced in a study of cytomegalovirus exposure and HLA in healthy donors (dated by TCRdb to the late 2010s). The library was prepared using the immunoSEQ multiplex PCR assay. A mixture of 60 forward primers for TCR Vbeta segments and 13 reverse primers for TCR Jbeta segments was used in the multiplex PCR. Here the immuneACCESS table is served through TCRdb, limited to in-frame sequences with V and J called. Missing clones are a known gap in these copies; in checked studies unresolved V genes cover under half, and the rest lacks a known reason. The sample yields more than 250,000 clones; around 90% were counted once. Around 2.1% of the sample is taken by the ten largest. Material for sequencing was PBMCs. The origin of the receptors is a woman under 30 in good health and CMV-seronegative.

The V call is TRBV5-5, the J call TRBJ2-7; TRBD2 aligns across 13 bases. Germline-derived CDR1 and CDR2 are SGHKS and YYEKEE (reference sequence). This CDR3 region has 18 residues. V gave up 3 bases and J gave up 1 base; unmatched junction bases: 10. The CDR3 spells CASSSTSGGTMGSYEQYF. The CDR3 DNA sequence: TGTGCCAGCAGCTCGACTAGCGGGGGGACGATGGGTTCCTACGAGCAGTACTTC.

To note about this clone: A junction boundary mismatches the germline segment, possibly from a read error. The chain employs TRBV7-9 and TRBJ1-6, with TRBD1 identical over 10 bases. In germline, CDR1 is SEHNR, CDR2 FQNEAQ (reference sequence). CDR3 size: 18 residues. DNA for the CDR3: TGTTCCAGCAGCCCCGGAGGGACAGGGGTAACCTATAATTCACCCCTCCACTTT. Translation: CSSSPGGTGVTYNSPLHF.

This sequence joins TRBV5-1 and TRBJ2-7; TRBD1 might be the D (6 bases). The V end lost 3 bases, the J end lost 2 bases, and 12 bases lay between the germline ends. The germline V gene has CDR1 SGHRS and CDR2 YFSETQ. This CDR3 is 14 amino acids long. The chain's CDR3 is CASSSWGPPYEQYF. In DNA, the CDR3 is TGCGCCAGCAGCTCTTGGGGGCCCCCCTACGAGCAGTACTTC.

The rearrangement uses TRBV10-1 and TRBJ2-3; 8 nucleotides agree with TRBD2. Trimming took 2 bases from V and 3 from J; bases not matched to a gene: 4. This CDR3 has 15 amino acids. Germline CDR1 reads WNHNN; CDR2 reads SYGVQD (reference sequence). CDR3 DNA: TGCGCCAGCAGTGAGACCGGGACTAGTACAGATACGCAGTATTTT. Translated: CASSETGTSTDTQYF.

This clone was found a few times. The rearrangement uses TRBV18 and TRBJ1-1; no definite D call. Germline CDR1 is KGHSH and CDR2 is LQKENI. The ends were cut back, 3 bases at V and 3 bases at J, with 14 bases in the middle. This CDR3 region has 15 residues. In DNA, the CDR3 is TGTGCCAGCTCACCTGGCCTCATTCGGGACACTGAAGCTTTCTTT. This sequence encodes CASSPGLIRDTEAFF.

J is TRBJ2-3 and V is TRBV19; D is unresolved. This CDR3 region has 16 residues. Germline loops: CDR1 LNHDA, CDR2 SQIVND (reference sequence). V shed 2 bases and J shed 2 bases, with 14 bases lying between them. The CDR3 spells CASSIHTKLNTDTQYF. CDR3 DNA: TGTGCCAGTAGTATACATACCAAACTAAACACAGATACGCAGTATTTT.

This clone appeared a single time. V is TRBV5-6 and J is TRBJ2-3; 9 nucleotides line up with TRBD1. The CDR3 has 15 amino acids. With 0 bases clipped from V and 3 bases from J, the junction kept 2 bases outside the gene matches. Germline V gene data show CDR1 as SGHDT and CDR2 as YYEEEE. CDR3 sequence (DNA): TGTGCCAGCAGCTTGGACAGGGGGCTTACAGATACGCAGTATTTT. Translation gives CASSLDRGLTDTQYF.

The chain has TRBV28 and TRBJ1-5, with D maybe TRBD1 (6 bases). Germline V gene lookup returns CDR1 MDHEN and CDR2 SYDVKM. Trimming cost V 6 bases and J 3 bases, with 15 bases left between them. The CDR3 consists of 15 residues. This CDR3 is CASSLRQVSNQPQHF. The CDR3, as DNA: TGTGCCAGCAGCCTCCGACAGGTTTCCAATCAGCCCCAGCATTTT.

V is TRBV13 and J is TRBJ2-7; TRBD1 aligns across 8 bases. Trimming cost V 7 bases and J 3 bases; bases outside gene matches: 17. Germline-derived CDR1 and CDR2 are PRHDT and FYEKMQ (reference sequence). This CDR3 comprises 17 residues. CDR3 in amino acids: CASTIRGVAGGRYEQYF. The CDR3 DNA sequence: TGTGCCAGCACCATTAGGGGGGTTGCAGGGGGCCGCTACGAGCAGTACTTC.

This clone was seen a single time. This chain connects TRBV27 to TRBJ2-2; TRBD2 matches at 7 bases. The V gene end was trimmed by 1 base and the J gene end by 0 bases; junction bases not matched to a gene: 11. From germline, CDR1 is MNHEY and CDR2 SMNVEV (reference sequence). The CDR3 has 19 amino acids. The CDR3 DNA reads as TGTGCCAGCAGTTTATTGGCGGGGGTAATTAGATCGAACACCGGGGAGCTGTTTTTT. This translates into CASSLLAGVIRSNTGELFF.

The J gene is TRBJ2-5, the V gene TRBV4-1; the match to TRBD2 covers 10 bases. Germline-derived CDR1 and CDR2 are MGHRA and YSYEKL. CDR3 length: 18 residues. V lost 4 bases to trimming and J lost 4 bases; unmatched junction nucleotides: 15. The CDR3 DNA reads as TGCGCCAGCAGCCTTAGACCGACGGCTAGCGGGGGAGGAGAGACCCAGTACTTC. Translating it yields CASSLRPTASGGGETQYF.

V usage is TRBV5-8 and J usage is TRBJ2-7, with 9 bases that match TRBD2. The CDR3 is made up of 15 amino acids. In germline, CDR1 is SGHTS, CDR2 YDEGEE. Trimming took 4 bases from V and 3 from J; bases not matched to a gene: 8. CDR3 loop: CASSRSGGIFYEQYF. CDR3 coding DNA: TGTGCCAGCAGCCGCAGCGGGGGGATATTCTACGAGCAGTACTTC.

This clone was found once. The chain combines TRBV2 with TRBJ1-3; the D gene is possibly TRBD1 (6 bases). The CDR3 totals 13 residues. Trimming left V 4 bases short and J 4 bases short, with 8 bases between. Germline V gives CDR1 SNHLY, CDR2 FYNNEI. Here the CDR3 reads CASSVDRGNTIYF. In DNA, the CDR3 is TGTGCCAGCAGTGTTGACAGGGGAAACACCATATATTTT.

In this sample, this clone turned up a few times. The chain combines TRBV5-6 with TRBJ2-3, with 10 bases fitting TRBD2. Looked up from germline, CDR1 is SGHDT and CDR2 is YYEEEE. The CDR3 loop spans 17 amino acids. The trim removed 3 bases at V and 0 bases at J, leaving 7 bases unmatched. CDR3 residues: CASSSTSGDTSTDTQYF. DNA of the CDR3: TGTGCCAGCAGCTCTACTAGCGGGGATACAAGCACAGATACGCAGTATTTT.

The rearrangement uses TRBV29-1 and TRBJ2-6; tentative D call: TRBD1 (6 bases). Trimming stripped 5 bases from V and 4 bases from J, with 18 bases between. CDR3 size: 16 residues. Germline CDR1 is SQVTM and CDR2 is ANQGSEA. CDR3 loop: CSVLTGDSLGANVLTF. CDR3 DNA: TGCAGCGTTCTGACAGGTGACTCTCTGGGGGCCAACGTCCTGACTTTC. Based on the CDR3 plus reference TRBV29-1 and TRBJ2-6, the full variable domain is SAVISQKPSRDICQRGTSLTIQCQVDSQVTMMFWYRQQPGQSLTLIATANQGSEATYESGFVIDKFPISRPNLTFSTLTVSNMSPEDSSIYLCSVLTGDSLGANVLTFGAGSRLTVL.

In its sample, this clone was seen a few times. The CDR3 DNA sequence: TGTGCCAGCAGTTACTTCGCAGGGGGCGGGTATGGCTACACCTTC. Amino acid sequence: CASSYFAGGGYGYTF. This chain joins TRBV6-5 and TRBJ1-2; 8 nucleotides match TRBD1. Germline assignment: CDR1 MNHEY and CDR2 SVGAGI. V shed 1 base and J 5 bases; nucleotides not matched to a gene: 6. The CDR3 loop spans 15 amino acids.

V usage is TRBV27 and J usage is TRBJ1-2; no clear D gene. The V gene lost 4 bases and the J gene lost 4 bases, with 13 bases spanning the gap. The CDR3 spans 14 residues. CDR1 MNHEY and CDR2 SMNVEV come from the germline V gene (reference sequence). The CDR3, as DNA: TGTGCCAGCAGTTCGTTCACAGAGCCCTATGGCTACACCTTC. Encoded protein: CASSSFTEPYGYTF.

The chain joins TRBV28 to TRBJ1-4; 7 positions match TRBD1. Unmatched junction bases numbered 18, after V lost 8 bases and J lost 3 bases. CDR3 size: 18 residues. Germline CDR1 and CDR2: MDHEN and SYDVKM. CDR3 amino acids: CASSFTTGYAGANEKLFF. As DNA, the CDR3 is TGTGCCAGCTCATTTACGACAGGGTACGCCGGGGCTAATGAAAAACTGTTTTTT.

Here the CDR3 DNA reads TGCGCCAGCAGCCGAGAGGGGGGGGACTATGGCTACACCTTC. Translated: CASSREGGDYGYTF. The V call is TRBV4-1, the J call TRBJ1-2, with D possibly TRBD1 on 6 matching bases. The CDR3 has 14 amino acids. Per germline, CDR1 MGHRA and CDR2 YSYEKL. Trimming stripped 4 bases from V and 3 bases from J, with 12 bases between.